The rows below give T cell receptor beta chains drawn from one sample of a study of glioma-infiltrating T cells after dendritic cell vaccination. Only in-frame clones appear in the TCRdb table, and some are missing; sequencing was by immunoSEQ multiplex PCR. The profile shows about 49,000 clones, approximately 85% of them singletons. The specimen was blood, collected before dendritic cell vaccination. These receptors were collected from a human donor with glioblastoma. Each CDR3 is given with its conserved first and last residue. A D gene is named only where the DNA matches it firmly. Some rows mark clone size as missing; the rest say once, few, many or name a class of expanded clone.

j_call v_call cdr3_length clone_size d_call cdr3_nt cdr3_aa
TRBJ1-1 TRBV4-1 16 NA NA TGCGCCAGCAGCCTCAGAGGAACAGGACTGAACACTGAAGCTTTCTTT CASSLRGTGLNTEAFF
TRBJ2-3 TRBV7-2 17 NA NA TGTGCCAGCAGCTTTAAGGGCCAGCGGAGGGCCACAGATACGCAGTATTTT CASSFKGQRRATDTQYF
TRBJ2-3 TRBV6-1 14 NA NA TGTGCCAGCAGTGAACAAGGGGTTACAGATACGCAGTATTTT CASSEQGVTDTQYF
TRBJ2-1 TRBV18 15 NA TRBD2 TGTGCCAGCTCACCATTAGCGGGAGTTATGGATGAGCAGTTCTTC CASSPLAGVMDEQFF
TRBJ2-1 TRBV15 15 NA NA TGTGCCACCAGCAGAGACGGTCAGGGGTTCAATGAGCAGTTCTTC CATSRDGQGFNEQFF
TRBJ2-1 TRBV7-9 14 NA NA TGTGCCAGCTCCGAGGGGCTAGCGACCAATGAGCAGTTCTTC CASSEGLATNEQFF
TRBJ1-2 TRBV10-3 15 NA NA TGTGCCATCAGTGAGTGGGCAGGGGCAAACTATGGCTACACCTTC CAISEWAGANYGYTF
TRBJ1-1 TRBV7-2 14 NA TRBD1 TGTGCCAGCAGCAAGGACAGGGGCGTCGCTGAAGCTTTCTTT CASSKDRGVAEAFF
TRBJ1-1 TRBV18 15 once NA TGTGCCAGCTCACCAGACAGGACAAGGAACACTGAAGCTTTCTTT CASSPDRTRNTEAFF
TRBJ2-1 TRBV5-4 14 NA NA TGTGCCAGCAGCTTGGACGCGGCAATCGGTGAGCAGTTCTTC CASSLDAAIGEQFF
TRBJ1-1 TRBV19 13 few NA TGTGCCTCCAGCGGGCAGGGTATGACTGAAGCTTTCTTT CASSGQGMTEAFF
TRBJ2-7 TRBV7-7 13 NA NA TGTGCCAGCAGCTTAGAACAGGGAACCGAGCAGTACTTC CASSLEQGTEQYF
TRBJ1-2 TRBV6-1 13 NA NA TGTGCCAGCACTCAAAGCGGCGGCCTTAGCTACACCTTC CASTQSGGLSYTF
TRBJ1-4 TRBV9 12 NA NA TGTGCCAGCAGCGGGGGCGATGAAAAACTGTTTTTT CASSGGDEKLFF
TRBJ1-1 TRBV28 15 NA TRBD1 TGTGCCAGCAGAAGACAGGGGCCCCTGAACACTGAAGCTTTCTTT CASRRQGPLNTEAFF
TRBJ1-6 TRBV19 12 NA NA TGTGCCAGTAGTATACGGAATTCACCCCTCCACTTT CASSIRNSPLHF
TRBJ2-7 TRBV7-2 15 NA TRBD2 TGTGCCAGCAGCTCCCTAGCGGCGCTCTCCTACGAGCAGTACTTC CASSSLAALSYEQYF
TRBJ2-5 TRBV15 14 NA NA TGTGCCACCAGCAGACGCTACCAACAAGAGACCCAGTACTTC CATSRRYQQETQYF
TRBJ2-7 TRBV6-1 13 NA NA TGTGCCAGCAGTGAAGCTGCGGGCGGCCGAGAGTACTTC CASSEAAGGREYF
TRBJ2-6 TRBV30 15 few NA TGTGCCTGGACCCGGGGGGCGGATGGGGCCAACGTCCTGACTTTC CAWTRGADGANVLTF
TRBJ1-6 TRBV7-2 13 NA NA TGTGCCAGCAGCTTAAGGAGGGGTTCACCCCTCCACTTT CASSLRRGSPLHF
TRBJ2-7 TRBV5-1 17 NA TRBD1 TGCGCCAGCAGCTTGGCACCCGGGACAGGGGTCTCCTACGAGCAGTACTTC CASSLAPGTGVSYEQYF
TRBJ1-5 TRBV30 13 NA TRBD1 TGTGCCTGGAGTGTACAGGGGTCCCAGCCCCAGCATTTT CAWSVQGSQPQHF
TRBJ1-3 TRBV6-6 13 NA NA TGTGCCAGCGGGAGCATCTCTGGAAACACCATATATTTT CASGSISGNTIYF
TRBJ2-3 TRBV5-1 13 NA NA TGCGCCAGCAGCTCTAGGACAGCAGATACGCAGTATTTT CASSSRTADTQYF
TRBJ1-1 TRBV10-3 14 NA NA TGTGCCATCACTAAGACAGAGCTGAACACTGAAGCTTTCTTT CAITKTELNTEAFF